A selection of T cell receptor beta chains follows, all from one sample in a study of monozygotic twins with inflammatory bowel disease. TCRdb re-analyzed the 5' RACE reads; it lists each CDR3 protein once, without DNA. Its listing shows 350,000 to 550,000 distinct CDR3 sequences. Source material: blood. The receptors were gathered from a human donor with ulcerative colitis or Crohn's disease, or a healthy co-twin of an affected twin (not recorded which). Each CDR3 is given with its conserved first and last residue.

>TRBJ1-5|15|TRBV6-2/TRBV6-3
CASSRQPYSNQPQHF
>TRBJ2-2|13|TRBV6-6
CASSYLGAGELFF
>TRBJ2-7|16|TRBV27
CASSPEPDSSSYEQYF
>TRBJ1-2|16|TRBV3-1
CASRLNPGQGNYGYTF
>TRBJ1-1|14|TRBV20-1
CSASKTVRGTEAFF
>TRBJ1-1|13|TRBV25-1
CASKGISNTEAFF
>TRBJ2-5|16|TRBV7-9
CASSFLSGRAKETQYF
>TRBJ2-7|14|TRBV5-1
CASSLAAGASEQYF
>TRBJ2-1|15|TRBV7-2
CASSLSGQGISEQFF
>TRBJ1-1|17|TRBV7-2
CASSFLRTGGVVTEAFF
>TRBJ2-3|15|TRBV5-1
CASSRQETRTDTQYF
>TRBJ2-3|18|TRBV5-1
CASSLDPPGQGRPDTQYF
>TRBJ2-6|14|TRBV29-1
CSVRTASGANVLTF
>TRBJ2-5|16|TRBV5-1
CASSLEVAGGWETQYF
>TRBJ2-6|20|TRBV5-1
CASSLRGGGSPYSGANVLTF
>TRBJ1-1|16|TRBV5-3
CARSPIAGFLSTEAFF
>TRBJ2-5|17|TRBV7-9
CASSLPAGAGGQETQYF
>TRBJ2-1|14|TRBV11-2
CASSLGVTGTSQFF
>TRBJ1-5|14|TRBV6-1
CASSENPQGQPQHF
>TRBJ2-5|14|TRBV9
CASSVGAHQETQYF
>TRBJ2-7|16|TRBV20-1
CSARGSGSNFSYEQYF
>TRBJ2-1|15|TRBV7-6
CASSLGATSGDEQFF
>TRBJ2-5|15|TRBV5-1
CASSLNGAGEETQYF
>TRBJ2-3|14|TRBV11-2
CASSFLQGEDTQYF
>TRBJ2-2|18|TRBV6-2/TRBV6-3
CASTLFGLAGSNTGELFF
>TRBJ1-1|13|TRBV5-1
CASSGLGETEAFF
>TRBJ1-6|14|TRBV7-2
CASSWAGVDSPLHF
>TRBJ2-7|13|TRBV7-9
CASSFLSSYEQYF
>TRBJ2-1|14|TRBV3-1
CASSQPEGYNEQFF
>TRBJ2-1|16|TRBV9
CASSVGPAGGSNEQFF
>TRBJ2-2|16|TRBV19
CASSISFGQSGGELFF
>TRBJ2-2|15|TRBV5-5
CASSLDFTGDGELFF
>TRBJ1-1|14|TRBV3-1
CASSQPGENTEAFF
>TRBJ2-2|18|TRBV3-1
CASSQGGLAGVRTGELFF
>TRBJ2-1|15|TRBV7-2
CASSPPPVGYNEQFF
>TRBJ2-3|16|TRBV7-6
CASSLPTGTTTDTQYF
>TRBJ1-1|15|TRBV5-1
CASSLAQEANTEAFF
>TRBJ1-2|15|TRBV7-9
CASSLAGGEAYGYTF
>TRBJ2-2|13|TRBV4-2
CASSQADTRELFF
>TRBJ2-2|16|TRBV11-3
CASSSDPPGAAGELFF
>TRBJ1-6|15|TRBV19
CASSPGETYNSPLHF
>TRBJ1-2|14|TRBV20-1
CSARVPPAREGYTF
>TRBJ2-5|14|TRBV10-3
CAISARGFQETQYF
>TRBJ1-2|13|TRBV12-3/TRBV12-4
CASSPSDIYGYTF
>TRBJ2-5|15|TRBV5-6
CASSLAETGYETQYF
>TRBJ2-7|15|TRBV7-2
CASSLVIGQGNEQYF
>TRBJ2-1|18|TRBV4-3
CASSQDIRRTGTVDEQFF
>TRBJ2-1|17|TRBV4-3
CASSPRIAGEAYNEQFF
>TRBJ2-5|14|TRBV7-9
CASSFSGAQETQYF
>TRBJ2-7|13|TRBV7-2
CASSQPGPYEQYF
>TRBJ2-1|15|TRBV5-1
CASSPGLAAGGEQFF
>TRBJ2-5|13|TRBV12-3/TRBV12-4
CASSPTPGETQYF
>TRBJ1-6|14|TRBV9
CASSAFDNNSPLHF
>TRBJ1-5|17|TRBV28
CASSSIRDMGSNQPQHF
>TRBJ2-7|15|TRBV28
CASSFTDTGPYEQYF